This T cell receptor (beta chain) comes out of a study of T cell responses to AZD1222 COVID-19 vaccine. Produced via immunoSEQ multiplex PCR; TCRdb's table is partial and in-frame only. The sample comprises over 130,000 clones, 70% to 90% of which are singletons, and around 5% rests with the top ten. CDR1 and CDR2 (germline): PRHDT, FYEKMQ (reference sequence). This CDR3 spans 16 amino acids. Trimming took off 2 bases at V and 4 bases at J, with 17 bases between the two ends. The sample was peripheral blood, taken on day 0 of AZD1222 vaccination. The TCR was taken from an adult in good health. The rearrangement links TRBV13 to TRBJ1-2; TRBD1 might be the D (5 bases). The CDR3 region is CASSLYRRVWIYGYTF. The CDR3 DNA is TGTGCCAGCAGCTTATACCGCAGGGTTTGGATCTATGGCTACACCTTC.